The clone carrying this TCR beta chain occurred many times. Its antigen is as yet unknown. The assay was immunoSEQ multiplex PCR, and TCRdb's table has in-frame clones only and misses some. The sample consists of 150,000 to 200,000 clones, about 80% of them appearing once. The data derive from a study of cytomegalovirus exposure and HLA in healthy donors. The study, taken as a whole, reports: Among TCR sequences, most were rare, though some public TCRs appeared in many donors.

The sequence derives from a man aged 18 to 29 in good health and CMV-seropositive. The sequencing input was PBMCs.

The DNA for the CDR3 is TGTGCCAGCAGAACACTACAGGGGGCGGCCTACGAGCAGTACTTC. Translated, it gives CASRTLQGAAYEQYF. The V gene is TRBV6-5, the J gene TRBJ2-7, with TRBD1 identical over 9 bases. This CDR3 is 15 amino acids long. The V gene end was trimmed by 6 bases and the J gene end by 2 bases; junction bases not matched to a gene: 8. Germline CDR1 MNHEY, CDR2 SVGAGI.